These T cell receptor beta chains were read from a single sample in a study of cytotoxic CD8 clonotypes in ibrutinib-treated CLL. Data came from immunoSEQ multiplex PCR; TCRdb stores just in-frame clones and leaves some out. In the table there are some 28,000 clones, approximately 57% of which are singletons. The sequences come from PBMCs, collected before ibrutinib treatment. The receptors were gathered from a human donor with chronic lymphocytic leukemia. CDR3s include the opening cysteine and the closing phenylalanine or tryptophan. A D gene is named only where the DNA matches it firmly. Clone sizes are given selectively: once, few, many, or a class where the clone is expanded.

v_call	j_call	d_call	clone_size	cdr3_aa	cdr3_nt
TRBV29-1	TRBJ1-1	NA	NA	CSVAGGLITNTEAFF	TGCAGCGTCGCGGGGGGATTAATAACGAACACTGAAGCTTTCTTT
TRBV4-1	TRBJ1-2	TRBD1	NA	CASSTGQGAYTF	TGCGCCAGCAGCACGGGACAGGGGGCCTACACCTTC
TRBV6-5	TRBJ2-3	NA	NA	CASSYSDDPDTQYF	TGTGCCAGCAGTTACTCGGACGACCCGGATACGCAGTATTTT
TRBV7-2	TRBJ1-5	NA	NA	CASSFGLYSNQPQHF	TGTGCCAGCAGCTTCGGGCTTTATAGCAATCAGCCCCAGCATTTT
TRBV7-2	TRBJ2-7	TRBD1	NA	CASRKGQAYEQYF	TGTGCCAGCAGGAAAGGACAGGCCTACGAGCAGTACTTC
TRBV10-3	TRBJ2-1	NA	NA	CAISEFSGMHNEQFF	TGTGCCATCAGTGAGTTCTCAGGGATGCACAATGAGCAGTTCTTC
TRBV10-3	TRBJ2-7	NA	NA	CAISGSGNYEQYF	TGTGCCATCAGTGGTTCGGGAAACTACGAGCAGTACTTC
TRBV5-1	TRBJ1-1	NA	NA	CASSAGTMNTEAFF	TGCGCCAGCAGCGCGGGCACCATGAACACTGAAGCTTTCTTT
TRBV28	TRBJ2-5	NA	medium-sized	CASSLELGAGETQYF	TGTGCCAGCAGTTTGGAACTGGGGGCGGGGGAGACCCAGTACTTC
TRBV18	TRBJ2-4	NA	few	CASSGGLAKNIQYF	TGTGCCAGCTCGGGGGGACTAGCCAAAAACATTCAGTACTTC
TRBV30	TRBJ2-7	TRBD2	NA	CAWISRTASGRFPSYEQYF	TGTGCCTGGATCTCTCGAACGGCTAGCGGGAGATTTCCCTCCTACGAGCAGTACTTC
TRBV5-1	TRBJ2-7	TRBD1	NA	CASQAGTGATYEQYF	TGCGCCAGCCAAGCCGGGACAGGGGCGACCTACGAGCAGTACTTC
TRBV11-3	TRBJ1-1	TRBD1	medium-sized	CASSRQGNTEAFF	TGTGCCAGCAGCAGACAGGGGAACACTGAAGCTTTCTTT
TRBV2	TRBJ1-5	NA	medium-sized	CASSVGQPQHF	TGTGCCAGCAGTGTAGGACAGCCCCAGCATTTT
TRBV10-1	TRBJ2-5	NA	NA	CASSARRVAETQYF	TGCGCCAGCAGTGCCAGGAGGGTGGCAGAGACCCAGTACTTC
TRBV12-5	TRBJ2-1	NA	NA	CASGLGTWYDEQFF	TGTGCTAGTGGTTTGGGGACATGGTATGATGAGCAGTTCTTC
TRBV5-1	TRBJ2-7	TRBD1	few	CASSFLPGQASNEQYF	TGCGCCAGCAGCTTCCTGCCGGGACAGGCCTCTAACGAGCAGTACTTC
TRBV4-2	TRBJ2-1	NA	NA	CASSQDHASVSAQQFF	TGTGCCAGCAGCCAAGATCATGCTAGCGTTTCCGCTCAGCAGTTCTTC
TRBV19	TRBJ1-5	NA	NA	CASSMLRAASNQPQHF	TGTGCCAGTAGTATGCTCAGGGCCGCTAGCAATCAGCCCCAGCATTTT
TRBV2	TRBJ2-7	NA	NA	CASSVARVGGLKQYF	TGTGCCAGCAGTGTTGCGAGGGTGGGGGGTTTGAAGCAGTACTTC
TRBV18	TRBJ2-2	NA	NA	CASSPFENTGELFF	TGTGCCAGCTCACCTTTCGAGAACACCGGGGAGCTGTTTTTT
TRBV7-2	TRBJ2-5	NA	NA	CASSLARQETQYF	TGTGCCAGCAGCTTAGCCCGCCAAGAGACCCAGTACTTC
TRBV9	TRBJ1-1	NA	NA	CASSVNLGTEAFF	TGTGCCAGCAGCGTAAATCTGGGTACTGAAGCTTTCTTT
TRBV6-5	TRBJ1-1	NA	few	CASSRDMNTEAFF	TGTGCCAGCTCACGGGACATGAACACTGAAGCTTTCTTT
TRBV18	TRBJ2-1	NA	NA	CASSQDRAGSYEQFF	TGTGCCAGCTCACAAGACAGGGCCGGGAGTTATGAGCAGTTCTTC
TRBV11-3	TRBJ2-2	NA	NA	CASSSGTTNTGELFF	TGTGCCAGCAGTTCCGGGACAACGAACACCGGGGAGCTGTTTTTT
TRBV27	TRBJ2-5	TRBD2	NA	CASSPTRLAGAETQYF	TGTGCCAGCAGTCCCACCCGACTAGCGGGAGCTGAGACCCAGTACTTC
TRBV7-8	TRBJ2-5	TRBD1	NA	CASRRQGLGETQYF	TGTGCCAGCAGAAGACAGGGGCTAGGGGAGACCCAGTACTTC
TRBV27	TRBJ1-2	TRBD1	once	CASSMTGVGYTF	TGTGCCAGCAGTATGACAGGGGTTGGCTACACCTTC
TRBV29-1	TRBJ1-2	TRBD1	NA	CSVRQGKAGYTF	TGCAGCGTTAGACAGGGGAAAGCTGGCTACACCTTC
TRBV19	TRBJ2-2	TRBD1	NA	CASSIRTGGGTGELFF	TGTGCCAGTAGTATAAGGACAGGGGGAGGGACCGGGGAGCTGTTTTTT
TRBV19	TRBJ2-3	NA	NA	CASSTGRRHGTDTQYF	TGTGCCAGTAGTACCGGACGAAGGCACGGCACAGATACGCAGTATTTT
TRBV2	TRBJ2-7	TRBD2	NA	CASSLLSGGPGEQYF	TGTGCCAGCAGTCTACTGTCGGGAGGGCCTGGGGAGCAGTACTTC
TRBV7-9	TRBJ2-3	TRBD2	few	CATRLAGRVDTQYF	TGTGCCACACGACTAGCGGGGAGGGTGGATACGCAGTATTTT
TRBV4-1	TRBJ2-5	NA	NA	CASSQEGGEETQYF	TGCGCCAGCAGCCAAGAAGGCGGGGAAGAGACCCAGTACTTC
TRBV7-9	TRBJ2-1	NA	few	CASSLAVGVSYNEQFF	TGTGCCAGCAGCTTAGCGGTAGGGGTCTCCTACAATGAGCAGTTCTTC
TRBV10-2	TRBJ2-3	NA	NA	CASSGLWTSRTDTQYF	TGCGCCAGCAGTGGTTTGTGGACTTCACGCACAGATACGCAGTATTTT
TRBV4-1	TRBJ2-7	TRBD1	NA	CASSSTGGGSYEQYF	TGCGCCAGCAGCTCTACAGGGGGCGGGTCCTACGAGCAGTACTTC
TRBV11-3	TRBJ2-1	TRBD2	few	CASSLVSGGPHYEQFF	TGTGCCAGCAGCTTAGTGTCGGGAGGACCACACTACGAGCAGTTCTTC
TRBV7-2	TRBJ2-3	TRBD2	few	CASSYTSGGITDTQYF	TGTGCCAGCAGCTACACTAGCGGGGGGATCACAGATACGCAGTATTTT
TRBV7-9	TRBJ2-1	TRBD2	NA	CASWGTSGRVIYNEQFF	TGTGCCAGCTGGGGGACTAGCGGGAGAGTGATATACAATGAGCAGTTCTTC
TRBV18	TRBJ2-7	NA	few	CASSPGVSVVYEQYF	TGTGCCAGCTCACCAGGGGTGAGTGTGGTCTACGAGCAGTACTTC
TRBV5-1	TRBJ1-5	NA	NA	CASSPDRGANQPQHF	TGCGCCAGCAGCCCAGATCGAGGTGCCAATCAGCCCCAGCATTTT
TRBV19	TRBJ2-7	TRBD1	NA	CASSIGTGMYEQYF	TGTGCCAGTAGTATCGGGACAGGGATGTACGAGCAGTACTTC
TRBV19	TRBJ1-4	NA	NA	CASSEQGSNEKLFF	TGTGCCAGTAGCGAACAGGGCTCTAATGAAAAACTGTTTTTT
TRBV6-6	TRBJ1-6	TRBD1	few	CASKRGPSSYNSPLHF	TGTGCCAGCAAGAGGGGGCCCAGCTCCTATAATTCACCCCTCCACTTT
TRBV7-6	TRBJ2-7	NA	NA	CASSLAWGEGYEQYF	TGTGCCAGCAGCTTAGCATGGGGAGAGGGGTACGAGCAGTACTTC
TRBV6-1	TRBJ2-7	NA	once	CASSGQVNEQYF	TGTGCCAGCAGTGGACAGGTTAACGAGCAGTACTTC
TRBV27	TRBJ2-7	TRBD1	few	CASSRDRGIYEQYF	TGTGCCAGCAGCAGGGACAGGGGTATCTACGAGCAGTACTTC
TRBV7-6	TRBJ2-7	TRBD2	NA	CASSLVPGAGTYEQYF	TGTGCCAGCAGCTTAGTTCCGGGAGCGGGGACCTACGAGCAGTACTTC
TRBV5-1	TRBJ1-2	TRBD1	NA	CASSLDGQGEVNYGYTF	TGCGCCAGCAGCTTGGACGGACAGGGGGAGGTTAACTATGGCTACACCTTC
TRBV5-6	TRBJ2-7	NA	NA	CASSTPGIYEQYF	TGTGCCAGCAGCACCCCCGGTATCTACGAGCAGTACTTC
TRBV15	TRBJ1-4	NA	NA	CATSPGKANEKLFF	TGTGCCACCAGCCCCGGGAAAGCTAATGAAAAACTGTTTTTT
TRBV7-3	TRBJ2-3	TRBD2	NA	CASSPNPSGTTDTQYF	TGTGCCAGCAGCCCTAACCCTAGCGGGACCACAGATACGCAGTATTTT
TRBV6-5	TRBJ2-7	NA	NA	CASSYLGDSYEQYF	TGTGCCAGCAGTTACCTAGGTGATTCCTACGAGCAGTACTTC
TRBV9	TRBJ2-1	TRBD2	NA	CASSVYLGAGGPNEQFF	TGTGCCAGCAGCGTGTACCTAGGGGCGGGGGGGCCCAATGAGCAGTTCTTC
TRBV5-1	TRBJ1-2	NA	NA	CASSSPTDRIDGYTF	TGCGCCAGCAGCTCGCCCACAGACAGGATAGATGGCTACACCTTC
TRBV5-6	TRBJ2-7	TRBD2	NA	CASSRLLGGGPYEQYF	TGTGCCAGCAGCCGACTTTTGGGCGGGGGGCCCTACGAGCAGTACTTC
TRBV7-9	TRBJ2-1	NA	few	CASSLEGEQFF	TGTGCCAGCAGCTTAGAGGGTGAGCAGTTCTTC
TRBV4-1	TRBJ2-7	NA	NA	CASRLEIGGSYEQYF	TGCGCCAGCAGATTAGAGATAGGGGGCTCCTACGAGCAGTACTTC